These T cell receptor beta chains were read from a single sample in a study of T cell changes during pregnancy in multiple sclerosis. Only in-frame clones appear in the TCRdb table, and some are missing; sequencing was by immunoSEQ multiplex PCR. Of about 32,000 clones detected, over 85% appear once; the ten largest clones hold around 5%. The sequencing used CD8+ T cells from peripheral blood mononuclear cells, collected in the first trimester of pregnancy. The receptors originated from a female donor with multiple sclerosis, enrolled in a pregnancy study. Both conserved end residues are trimmed from each CDR3. D genes are given only for firm matches.

CDR3 protein: ASSLSQGAPDTQY
V gene: TRBV27
D gene: TRBD1

CDR3 protein: ASSFWGGQTQY
V gene: TRBV27
D gene: TRBD2

CDR3 protein: ASSVGGELF
V gene: TRBV9
D gene: -

CDR3 protein: ASSSPGPNYGYT
V gene: TRBV27
D gene: -

CDR3 protein: ASSQESTGEYYGYT
V gene: TRBV4-1
D gene: TRBD1

CDR3 protein: ASNNETGGSEQY
V gene: TRBV5-1
D gene: TRBD1

CDR3 protein: ASSLYNEGDTEAF
V gene: TRBV27
D gene: -

CDR3 protein: ASSLVADQETQY
V gene: TRBV27
D gene: -

CDR3 protein: ASSVGLAASSYEQY
V gene: TRBV9
D gene: TRBD2

CDR3 protein: ASSWAGEAGNTIY
V gene: TRBV27
D gene: -

CDR3 protein: ASSVGAGEGTGELF
V gene: TRBV9
D gene: TRBD2

CDR3 protein: AWSFTRASGPSHEQY
V gene: TRBV30
D gene: TRBD2

CDR3 protein: ASSFTSAEDRGYGYT
V gene: TRBV28
D gene: TRBD1